This entry describes one T cell receptor (beta chain). The antigen this receptor binds is unknown. No base qualities exist here, and no much larger clone lies one base off it. The receptor library was made with the immunoSEQ multiplex PCR assay. For the multiplex PCR, a mixture combining 60 forward primers for TCR Vbeta segments and 13 reverse primers for TCR Jbeta segments was used. Amplification of the CDR3 region of rearranged TCR beta genes was performed with a multiplex PCR assay on genomic DNA. The amplified TCR beta libraries were sequenced on the Illumina HiSeq System as 87-base-pair reads. Processing in the source paper ran as follows. Across the 500 to 850 repertoires, a later analysis counted around 80 million unique TCR beta chains, 8.5 million to 12 million of which were shared by at least two donors. To remove PCR and sequencing errors, raw reads were error-corrected and collapsed into unique sequences using a nearest-neighbor algorithm that merged closely related sequences. Alignment of CDR3 sequences to IMGT reference sequences was used to assign V, D and J gene segments. Each retained sequence needed at least a six-nucleotide match to both a V gene segment and a J gene segment. Rearrangements were classified as productive when the CDR3 lacked stop codons and remained in frame with V and J, and all other rearrangements were classified as non-productive. CDR3 was defined according to IMGT convention as the region running from the second conserved V-encoded cysteine to the conserved J-encoded phenylalanine. In an earlier analysis of 550 to 650 of the donors, sequences lacking an unambiguous match to a single V gene segment were excluded. In an earlier analysis of 587 of the donors, V segments were called functional above 56.7% productive rearrangements and were called segregating when the between-donor standard deviation exceeded 5%. A statistical classification framework was developed to diagnose cytomegalovirus status using the catalog of TCR beta chain sequences. A later analysis assigned V and J genes by comparing TCR nucleotide sequences with IMGT/GENE-DB human TR gene sequences. A later analysis assigned CDR3 sequences and most-parsimonious VDJ recombination scenarios with the TCRdist pipeline. In a later analysis, each TCR beta chain was defined by its CDR3 amino acid sequence together with its V-gene family, and reads without a unique V-gene family were excluded. A later analysis removed several hundred highly shared, low-generation-probability nucleotide sequences to deal with suspected cross-contamination and a sequencing artifact. In a later analysis, a clonal expansion index for each public chain was calculated from normalized within-repertoire ranks of inferred template counts. In a later analysis, generation probabilities were computed using a VDJ recombination model fitted to out-of-frame rearrangements, and the results were checked against IGoR. Hypergeometric tests were used in a later analysis to score TCR-TCR, TCR-HLA and TCR-CMV co-occurrence, with a repertoire-size bias correction applied to the TCR pairs. A later analysis estimated false discovery rates by permuting HLA or CMV assignments 20 times. In a later analysis, co-occurring TCRs were grouped with DBSCAN, and TCRdist sequence similarity was added when clustering was performed within HLA-allele-positive subsets. For co-occurrence clustering, repertoires with fewer than 30,000 or more than 120,000 public chains were excluded, along with a handful of repertoires with anomalous nucleotide sharing. TCRdb mirrors the immuneACCESS table, restricted to in-frame sequences. Some clones are absent from its copies; in checked studies, under half trace to an unresolved V gene, and the reason for the others is unknown. That table supplies the V and J calls and clone size; D and trimming were determined from the DNA. This sample is represented by fewer than 250,000 clones; around 83% of them were singletons. The ten largest clones capture roughly a tenth of the sample.

The entry originates in a study of cytomegalovirus exposure and HLA in healthy donors (TCRdb year 2017). The study in broad terms: An earlier analysis of approximately 590 of the donors reported approximately 300 Gb of sequence data and around 120 million unique TCR beta sequences from about 179 million T cells. An early release covering roughly 600 HLA-typed donors comprised approximately 290 gigabases of sequencing data and about 90 million unique TCR sequences. Donor age, sex, ethnicity and CMV serostatus were compiled alongside the repertoire data. Every discovery cohort repertoire had been produced on one sequencing platform. The number of donors typed differed by locus, with roughly 629-640 for A, B, C, DRB1 and DQB1, around 500 for DQA1, 600 to 610 for DPA1, and some 440 for DPB1. The study profiled the T cell repertoires of hundreds of subjects by immunosequencing and related them to cytomegalovirus serostatus. Of the roughly 400 genotyped donors, roughly 85% fell in the genetic ancestry cluster associated with self-reported Caucasian donors. Four or five DR-DQ haplotypes were treated as single units for association and clustering because of strong linkage in the cohort. An earlier analysis of roughly 580 of the donors used high-throughput TCR beta sequencing to judge whether each TCR beta V gene segment behaved as functional or pseudogenic. To predict cytomegalovirus infection status, the study combined high-throughput TCR immunosequencing, statistical association of individual TCRs with disease status, and machine learning. The aim of the study was to test whether cataloging public T cell receptors could identify signatures of past pathogen exposure. Along with the roughly 710-subject first cohort, a separate validation cohort of about 110 different subjects was used. In a later genetic analysis, genome-wide SNP genotypes for about three fifths of the 666 donors were used, and that subset was treated as a discovery cohort. HLA typing covered class I and class II loci at four-digit resolution. In the later analysis, no new phenotypic data were used to find candidate immune exposures; instead, reliance was placed on TCR beta sequences and their occurrence across donors. A later analysis re-examined previously published TCR beta repertoires from 500 to 700 donors and added high-resolution HLA genotyping to investigate patterns of TCR occurrence. Among roughly 400 genotyped donors of the cohort, an average of 235,054 unique TCR beta nucleotide sequences were sequenced per donor, approximately 20% of them non-productive. The full study reports these points: A cluster of highly shared sequence variants was judged likely to represent a technical artifact of the sequencing pipeline. Roughly uniform sequencing depth across donors was assumed in presence/absence analyses, although this assumption may not hold. Correlated functional status among segregating V segments might reflect linkage disequilibrium, but an unknown experimental factor could not be ruled out. Most CMV-associated TCR beta chains appeared to be HLA-restricted in a later analysis, and the HLA associations seemed to be driven largely by CMV exposure. An earlier analysis of 587 of the donors showed that most TCR beta V segments appeared in productive rearrangements either about 87% or about 30% of the time, which broadly matched IMGT annotations. A later analysis associated 17,000 or so TCR beta sequences with specific HLA alleles at a false discovery rate of 0.05. A total of around 150 TCR beta chains were listed by the study as associated with cytomegalovirus. A later analysis found that TCR association rates varied across HLA loci, with DRB1 alleles showing the most associated TCRs and HLA-C alleles the fewest. Because counts were too low, seventeen rarely observed V segments, including chromosome 9 orphons, were left out of the earlier analysis of 587 of the donors. Three of the identified cytomegalovirus-associated TCR beta chains were confirmed in vitro to be specific for cytomegalovirus antigens. Cytomegalovirus status was reported to be diagnosed by the classifier with high specificity and sensitivity in both the original and validation cohorts. Compared with equally common non-associated chains, HLA-associated TCR beta chains in a later analysis were more clonally expanded and had lower generation probabilities. Because HLA typing was unavailable for some donors at each locus, only the typed subset was used in association tests. When HLA alleles, especially DR and DQ, strongly co-occurred, TCR associations were difficult to assign to individual alleles. According to a later genetic analysis, donors in an Asian-associated ancestry cluster had fewer N-insertions in productive TCRs than the roughly 660-donor mean. The only immune exposure information available for the cohort was CMV serostatus. A later genetic analysis associated a missense DCLRE1C variant with V-gene and J-gene trimming of TCR beta chains, and an independent cohort replicated the association. According to a later analysis, parvovirus B19, influenza, CMV and Epstein-Barr virus appeared linked to several top co-occurrence clusters. The authors suggested that the approach could potentially be generalized to other disease states and immunological phenotypes. This cohort had only TCR beta chains sequenced, and the lack of alpha or paired-chain data limited which features could be detected. A further reported finding was that TCR beta sequences accurately predicted the HLA-A and HLA-B alleles for most subjects in the first cohort. Across donors, most TCR sequences were observed very rarely, whereas some public TCRs were present in many individuals.

The cohort comprised more than 550 healthy bone marrow donors. At the time of sampling, every cohort member was nominally healthy, though immune exposures that went unrecorded were likely present. The donor was CMV seropositive and belonged to the group of about 290 seropositive cohort members. A peripheral blood sample was provided by each donor, and peripheral blood mononuclear cells were used for TCR beta sequencing. The Qiagen DNeasy Blood Extraction Kit was used to extract genomic DNA from the blood cell samples. The sample consisted of PBMCs. This clonotype was sampled from a woman aged 45-60 years in good health and CMV-seropositive.

In nucleotides, the sequence is TGTGCCAGCAGCCAAGAGGGGGGGGCCCACACAGATACGCAGTATTTT. This codes for CASSQEGGAHTDTQYF. Recombination joined TRBV4-2 with TRBJ2-3; TRBD2 could be the D gene, as 7 bases match. CDR1 and CDR2 are read off the germline V gene as LGHNA and YNFKEQ. The junction shows trimming of 0 bases on V and 2 bases on J, plus 12 bases between the germline ends. The CDR3 covers 16 residues, taking in both the cysteine and the phenylalanine. The CDR3 DNA has 48 bases and is translated from base 1.